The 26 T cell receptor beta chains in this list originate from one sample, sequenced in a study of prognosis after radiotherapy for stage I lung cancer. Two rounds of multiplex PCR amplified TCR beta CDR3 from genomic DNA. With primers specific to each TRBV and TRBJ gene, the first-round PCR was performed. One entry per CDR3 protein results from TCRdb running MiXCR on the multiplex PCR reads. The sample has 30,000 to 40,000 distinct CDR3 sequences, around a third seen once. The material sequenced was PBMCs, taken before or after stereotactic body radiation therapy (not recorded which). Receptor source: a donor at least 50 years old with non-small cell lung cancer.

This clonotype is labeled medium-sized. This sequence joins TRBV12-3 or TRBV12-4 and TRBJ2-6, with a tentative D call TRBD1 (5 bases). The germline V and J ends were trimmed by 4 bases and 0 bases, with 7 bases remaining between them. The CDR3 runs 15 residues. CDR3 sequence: CASSYRRSGANVLTF. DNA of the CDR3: TGTGCCAGCAGTTACAGGCGCTCTGGGGCCAACGTCCTGACTTTC.

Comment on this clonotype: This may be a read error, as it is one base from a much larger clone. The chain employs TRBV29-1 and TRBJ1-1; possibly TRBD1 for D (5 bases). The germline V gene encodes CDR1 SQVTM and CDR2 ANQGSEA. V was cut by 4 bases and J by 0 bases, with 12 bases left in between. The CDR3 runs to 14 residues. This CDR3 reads CSVVRRVLNTEAFF. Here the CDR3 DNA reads TGCAGCGTTGTTCGCAGGGTACTGAACACTGAAGCTTTCTTT.

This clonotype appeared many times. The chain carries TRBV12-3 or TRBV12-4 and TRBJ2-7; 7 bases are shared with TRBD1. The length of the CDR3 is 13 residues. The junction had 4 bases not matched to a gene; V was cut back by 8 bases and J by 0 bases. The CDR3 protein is CASGQAGSYEQYF. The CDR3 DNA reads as TGTGCCAGCGGACAGGCGGGCTCCTACGAGCAGTACTTC.

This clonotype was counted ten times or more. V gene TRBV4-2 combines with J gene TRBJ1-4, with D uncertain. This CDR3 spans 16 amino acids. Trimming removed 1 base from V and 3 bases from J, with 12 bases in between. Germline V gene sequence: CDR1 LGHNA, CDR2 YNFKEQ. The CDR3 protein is CASSQAGRVPNEKLFF. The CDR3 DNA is TGTGCCAGCAGCCAAGCAGGAAGGGTACCTAATGAAAAACTGTTTTTT.

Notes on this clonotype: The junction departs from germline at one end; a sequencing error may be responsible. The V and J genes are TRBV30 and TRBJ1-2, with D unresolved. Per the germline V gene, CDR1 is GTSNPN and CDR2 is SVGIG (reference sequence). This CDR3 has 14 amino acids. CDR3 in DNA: TGTGTCTGGAGTCCCACCAGTGTCTCTTTTGGCTACACCTTC. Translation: CVWSPTSVSFGYTF.

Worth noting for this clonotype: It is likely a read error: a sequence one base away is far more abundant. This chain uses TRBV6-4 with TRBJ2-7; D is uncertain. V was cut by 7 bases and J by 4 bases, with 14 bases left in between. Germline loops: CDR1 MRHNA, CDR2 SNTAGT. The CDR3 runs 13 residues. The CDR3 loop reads CASMHPGRYEQYF. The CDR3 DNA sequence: TGTGCCAGCATGCATCCCGGAAGGTACGAGCAGTACTTC.

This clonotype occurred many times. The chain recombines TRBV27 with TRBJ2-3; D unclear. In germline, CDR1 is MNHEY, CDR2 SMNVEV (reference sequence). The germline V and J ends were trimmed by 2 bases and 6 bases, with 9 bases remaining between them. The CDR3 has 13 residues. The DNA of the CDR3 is TGTGCCAGCAGTTTAACCCCGCCGGATACGCAGTATTTT. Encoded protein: CASSLTPPDTQYF.

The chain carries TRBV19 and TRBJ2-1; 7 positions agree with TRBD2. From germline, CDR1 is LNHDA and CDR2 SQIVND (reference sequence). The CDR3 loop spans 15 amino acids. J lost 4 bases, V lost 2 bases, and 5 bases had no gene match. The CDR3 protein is CASSIPAGTYNEQFF. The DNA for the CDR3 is TGTGCCAGTAGTATACCAGCGGGAACTTACAATGAGCAGTTCTTC.

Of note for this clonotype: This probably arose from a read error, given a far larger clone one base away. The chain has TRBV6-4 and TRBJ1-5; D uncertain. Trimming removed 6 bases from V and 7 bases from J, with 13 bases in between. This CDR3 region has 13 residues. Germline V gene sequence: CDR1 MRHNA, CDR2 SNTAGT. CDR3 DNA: TGTGCCAGCAGCGACGGTCCATTCCAGCCCCAGCATTTT. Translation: CASSDGPFQPQHF.

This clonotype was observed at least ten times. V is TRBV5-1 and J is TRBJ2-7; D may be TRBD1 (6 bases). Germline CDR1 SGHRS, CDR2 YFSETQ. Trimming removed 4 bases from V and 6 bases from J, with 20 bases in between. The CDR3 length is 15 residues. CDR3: CASSPRTDRTSEQYF. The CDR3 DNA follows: TGCGCCAGCAGCCCTAGGACAGATCGGACGAGCGAGCAGTACTTC.

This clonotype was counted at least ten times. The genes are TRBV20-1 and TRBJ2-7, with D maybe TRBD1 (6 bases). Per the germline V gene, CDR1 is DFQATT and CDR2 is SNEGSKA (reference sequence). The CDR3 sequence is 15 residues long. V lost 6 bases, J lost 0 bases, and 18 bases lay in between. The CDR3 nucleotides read TGCAGTGCCCCGCTCGGACAGTCAAACTCCTACGAGCAGTACTTC. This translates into CSAPLGQSNSYEQYF.

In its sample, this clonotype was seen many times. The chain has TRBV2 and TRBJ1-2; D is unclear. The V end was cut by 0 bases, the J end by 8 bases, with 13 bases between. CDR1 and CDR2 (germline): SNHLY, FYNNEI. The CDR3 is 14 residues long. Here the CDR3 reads CASSEAPKGRGYTF. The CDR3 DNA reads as TGTGCCAGCAGTGAAGCCCCAAAAGGGAGGGGCTACACCTTC.

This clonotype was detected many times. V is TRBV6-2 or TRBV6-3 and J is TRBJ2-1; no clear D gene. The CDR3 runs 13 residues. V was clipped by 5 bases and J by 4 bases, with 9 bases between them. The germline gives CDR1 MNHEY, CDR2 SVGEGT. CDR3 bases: TGTGCCAGCAGTACCGCTGAGTACAATGAGCAGTTCTTC. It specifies CASSTAEYNEQFF.

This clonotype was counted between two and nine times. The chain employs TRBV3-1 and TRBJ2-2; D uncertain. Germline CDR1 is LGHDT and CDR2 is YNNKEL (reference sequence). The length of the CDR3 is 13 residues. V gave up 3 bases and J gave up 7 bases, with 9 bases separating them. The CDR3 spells CASSHEASGELFF. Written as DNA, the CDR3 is TGTGCCAGCAGCCACGAAGCGAGCGGGGAGCTGTTTTTT.

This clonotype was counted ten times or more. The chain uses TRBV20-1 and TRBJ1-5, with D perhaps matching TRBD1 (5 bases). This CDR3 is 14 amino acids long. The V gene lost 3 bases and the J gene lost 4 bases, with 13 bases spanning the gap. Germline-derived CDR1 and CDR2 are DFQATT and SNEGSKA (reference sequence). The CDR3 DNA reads TGCAGTGCTAGGCTCTACTCAGGGAATCAGCCCCAGCATTTT. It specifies CSARLYSGNQPQHF.

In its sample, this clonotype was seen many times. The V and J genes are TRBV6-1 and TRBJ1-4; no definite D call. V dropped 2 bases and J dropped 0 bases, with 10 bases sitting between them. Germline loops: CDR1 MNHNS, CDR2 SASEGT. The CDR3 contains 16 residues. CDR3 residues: CASSEQPIPTNEKLFF. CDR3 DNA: TGTGCCAGCAGTGAACAGCCGATACCAACTAATGAAAAACTGTTTTTT.

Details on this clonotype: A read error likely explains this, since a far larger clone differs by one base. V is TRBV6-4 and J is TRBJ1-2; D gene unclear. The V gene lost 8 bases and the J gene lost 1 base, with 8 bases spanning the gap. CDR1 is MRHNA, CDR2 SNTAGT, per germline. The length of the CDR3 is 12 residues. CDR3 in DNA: TGTGCCAGCGGGTCAGTTAACTATGGCTACACCTTC. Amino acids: CASGSVNYGYTF.

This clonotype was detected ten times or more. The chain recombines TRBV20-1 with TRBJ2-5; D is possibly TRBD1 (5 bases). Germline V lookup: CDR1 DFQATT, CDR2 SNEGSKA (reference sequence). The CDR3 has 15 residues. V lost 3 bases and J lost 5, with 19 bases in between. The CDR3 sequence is CSASGRVRVGETQYF. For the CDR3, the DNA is TGCAGTGCTAGTGGTAGGGTCAGGGTCGGTGAGACCCAGTACTTC.

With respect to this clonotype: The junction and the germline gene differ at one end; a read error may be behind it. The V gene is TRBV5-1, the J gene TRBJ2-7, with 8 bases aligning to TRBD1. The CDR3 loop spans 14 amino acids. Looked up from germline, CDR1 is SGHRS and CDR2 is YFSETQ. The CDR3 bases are TGTGCCAGCAGCTTGGAAACCAGGGGGCAGGAGCAGTACTTC. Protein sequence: CASSLETRGQEQYF. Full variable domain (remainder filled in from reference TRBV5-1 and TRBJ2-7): KAGVTQTPRYLIKTRGQQVTLSCSPISGHRSVSWYQQTPGQGLQFLFEYFSETQRNKGNFPGRFSGRQFSNSRSEMNVSTLELGDSALYLCASSLETRGQEQYFGPGTRLTVT.

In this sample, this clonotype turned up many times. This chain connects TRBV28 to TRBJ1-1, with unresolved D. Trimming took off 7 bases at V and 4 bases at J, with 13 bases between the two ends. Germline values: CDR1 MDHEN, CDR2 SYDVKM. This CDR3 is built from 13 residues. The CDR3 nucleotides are TGTGCCAGCACCGGCAGCCCCGGCACTGAAGCTTTCTTT. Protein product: CASTGSPGTEAFF.

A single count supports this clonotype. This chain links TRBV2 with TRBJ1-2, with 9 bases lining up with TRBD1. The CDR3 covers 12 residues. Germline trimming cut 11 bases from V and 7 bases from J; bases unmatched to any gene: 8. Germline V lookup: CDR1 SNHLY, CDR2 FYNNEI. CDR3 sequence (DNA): TGTGCCCGCCAGGGACAGGGCCTTGGCTACACCTTC. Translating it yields CARQGQGLGYTF.

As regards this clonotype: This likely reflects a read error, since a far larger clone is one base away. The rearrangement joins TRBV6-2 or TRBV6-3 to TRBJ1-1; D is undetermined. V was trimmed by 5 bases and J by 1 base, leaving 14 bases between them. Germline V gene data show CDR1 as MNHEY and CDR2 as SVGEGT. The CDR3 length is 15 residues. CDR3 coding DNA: TGTGCCAGCAGTGCTTGTTCCGGGCCGAACACTGAAGCTTTCTTT. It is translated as CASSACSGPNTEAFF.

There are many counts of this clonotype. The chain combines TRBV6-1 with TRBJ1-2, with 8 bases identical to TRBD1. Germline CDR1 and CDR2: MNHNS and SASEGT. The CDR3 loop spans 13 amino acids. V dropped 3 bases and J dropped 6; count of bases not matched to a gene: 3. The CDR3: CASSDGQGDGYTF. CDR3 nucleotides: TGTGCCAGCAGTGATGGACAGGGAGATGGCTACACCTTC.

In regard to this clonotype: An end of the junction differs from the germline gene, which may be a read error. The CDR3 loop is CSSSMRGGRDYTF. The CDR3 coding sequence is TGTTCCAGTAGTATGAGAGGCGGCAGGGACTACACCTTC. The chain links TRBV19 to TRBJ1-2, with D perhaps TRBD1 (5 bases). CDR3 length: 13 residues. Looked up from germline, CDR1 is LNHDA and CDR2 is SQIVND (reference sequence).

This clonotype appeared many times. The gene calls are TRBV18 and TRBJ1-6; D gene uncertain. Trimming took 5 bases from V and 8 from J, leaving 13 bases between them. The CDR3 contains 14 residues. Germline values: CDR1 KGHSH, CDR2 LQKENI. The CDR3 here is CASSTSQRYSPLHF. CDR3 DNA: TGTGCCAGCTCAACCTCCCAGAGGTATTCACCCCTCCACTTT.

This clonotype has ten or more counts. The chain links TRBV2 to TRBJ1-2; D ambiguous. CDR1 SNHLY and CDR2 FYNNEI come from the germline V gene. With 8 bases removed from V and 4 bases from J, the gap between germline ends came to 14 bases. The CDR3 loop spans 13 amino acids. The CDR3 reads CASSPLSSYGYTF. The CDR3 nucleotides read TGTGCCAGCTCTCCGTTATCCTCCTATGGCTACACCTTC.